This T cell receptor beta chain derives from a study of T cell responses to AZD1222 COVID-19 vaccine. Remarks on this clone: Its antigen is unknown.

Profiled with immunoSEQ multiplex PCR; TCRdb holds only in-frame clones, not every one. The sample holds some 140,000 clones; about 88% are singletons and the top ten take approximately 17%. Overall study results and limits: Among those given AZD1222, only 5 to 7 were seropositive at baseline.

V was clipped by 11 bases and J by 3 bases; unmatched bases: 15. The CDR3 extends over 15 amino acids. CDR1 is MNHEY, CDR2 SVGAGI, per germline. This sample comprised peripheral blood, obtained on day 0 of AZD1222 vaccination. J is TRBJ1-2 and V is TRBV6-5, with TRBD1 identical over 7 bases. This TCR came from an adult in good health. CDR3 coding DNA: TGTGCCCACAGGGGAGAGACAGATCCGGACTATGGCTACACCTTC. It specifies CAHRGETDPDYGYTF.